This entry describes one T cell receptor beta chain. V was pared by 5 bases and J by 11 bases, with 18 bases between. This CDR3 contains 13 residues. From germline, CDR1 is LNHDA and CDR2 SQIVND (reference sequence). This entry comes from a study of Ad26.COV2.S vaccination and SARS-CoV-2 variants. Specified treatment: 19 received Ad26.COV2.S at low or high dose, single or two shots; roughly 5 received placebo; per-sample allocation not given. All samples were drawn on day 63, counting from the first vaccine or placebo injection. Produced via immunoSEQ multiplex PCR; TCRdb's table is partial and in-frame only. The data hold approximately 300,000 clones, with around four fifths observed a single time.

This sequence was found in a person between 18 and 65 years old who received the Ad26.COV2.S COVID-19 vaccine or a placebo. Material: peripheral blood, obtained in a trial of Ad26.COV2.S vaccine versus placebo. J is TRBJ1-1 and V is TRBV19; TRBD1 might be the D (6 bases). The CDR3 DNA is TGTGCCAGTAGTCCCAACCTCAGGGGCGACGCTTTCTTT. Residues: CASSPNLRGDAFF.